The rows below give T cell receptor beta chains drawn from one sample of a study of blood T cell repertoires in COVID-19. This table comes from immunoSEQ multiplex PCR, and its TCRdb copy is limited to in-frame clones, with some not included. The sample lists more than 250,000 clones, approximately 85% occurring once. Material for sequencing was PBMCs or T cells enriched from blood (not recorded which). The source is a man aged 25-45 years who had recovered from COVID-19. The CDR3 runs from the conserved cysteine through the conserved F or W. Fields, in order: CDR3 DNA, CDR3 protein, D gene, J gene, clone size, V gene. D genes are given only for firm matches. Size is omitted from some rows. Given values are once, few, many or a class for expanded clones.

DNA: TGCGCCAGCAGCCCTCGACAGGGCGGCACCGGGGAGCTGTTTTTT
CDR3: CASSPRQGGTGELFF
D: TRBD1
J: TRBJ2-2
size: NA
V: TRBV5-1

DNA: TGCAGCGTTGGGGACAGGTCCAACTCTGGAAACACCATATATTTT
CDR3: CSVGDRSNSGNTIYF
D: TRBD1
J: TRBJ1-3
size: NA
V: TRBV29-1

DNA: TGTGCCAGCAGTGAAGAGGCTAGCGGGGGTAGCGAGCAGTACTTC
CDR3: CASSEEASGGSEQYF
D: TRBD2
J: TRBJ2-7
size: few
V: TRBV6-1

DNA: TGTGCCAGCAGTTCAGGGGTTGGGGCCAACGTCCTGACTTTC
CDR3: CASSSGVGANVLTF
D: NA
J: TRBJ2-6
size: NA
V: TRBV28

DNA: TGCAGCGTTACTGACAGGGGGGATGGCTACACCTTC
CDR3: CSVTDRGDGYTF
D: TRBD1
J: TRBJ1-2
size: NA
V: TRBV29-1

DNA: TGTGCCAGCAGCTTAGCAGTTCAAGAGACCCAGTACTTC
CDR3: CASSLAVQETQYF
D: NA
J: TRBJ2-5
size: NA
V: TRBV11-2

DNA: TGTGCCAGCAGCCTAGACAGAGTGAACACCGGGGAGCTGTTTTTT
CDR3: CASSLDRVNTGELFF
D: NA
J: TRBJ2-2
size: NA
V: TRBV7-9

DNA: TGTGCCATCAGCAACCCGACAGGGGTGGGCACTGAAGCTTTCTTT
CDR3: CAISNPTGVGTEAFF
D: TRBD1
J: TRBJ1-1
size: NA
V: TRBV10-3

DNA: TGCGCCAGCAGTCAGGCTTCTGGAAACACCATATATTTT
CDR3: CASSQASGNTIYF
D: NA
J: TRBJ1-3
size: NA
V: TRBV10-2

DNA: TGTGCCAGCGTGGGTCAGGGTACGGTTTCACCCCTCCACTTT
CDR3: CASVGQGTVSPLHF
D: NA
J: TRBJ1-6
size: NA
V: TRBV6-6

DNA: TGCGCCAGCAGCGCTCGGACAGGGGGCGCGGGGGATACGCAGTATTTT
CDR3: CASSARTGGAGDTQYF
D: TRBD1
J: TRBJ2-3
size: NA
V: TRBV5-1

DNA: TGCAGTGCTGGACAAATGGGGGGCTACACCTTC
CDR3: CSAGQMGGYTF
D: NA
J: TRBJ1-2
size: NA
V: TRBV20-1

DNA: TGTGCCAGCAGCCACCGGGACAGACATTACGAGCAGTACTTC
CDR3: CASSHRDRHYEQYF
D: TRBD1
J: TRBJ2-7
size: NA
V: TRBV11-3

DNA: TGCAGCGTTGGACAGGGCGATGGCTATGGCTACACCTTC
CDR3: CSVGQGDGYGYTF
D: TRBD1
J: TRBJ1-2
size: NA
V: TRBV29-1

DNA: TGCGCCAGCAGCTTGGACCCCGGGACAGTCTCTCGAGGCTACACCTTC
CDR3: CASSLDPGTVSRGYTF
D: TRBD1
J: TRBJ1-2
size: once
V: TRBV5-1

DNA: TGCGCCAGCAGCTTGGAGGGCAGGGGGTACAATGAGCAGTTCTTC
CDR3: CASSLEGRGYNEQFF
D: TRBD1
J: TRBJ2-1
size: NA
V: TRBV5-1

DNA: TGTGCCAGCAGCGTCGGACTTAATCCTAACTATGGCTACACCTTC
CDR3: CASSVGLNPNYGYTF
D: NA
J: TRBJ1-2
size: NA
V: TRBV9

DNA: TGTGCCATCAGGCTAGGACAGGACAATCAGCCCCAGCATTTT
CDR3: CAIRLGQDNQPQHF
D: TRBD1
J: TRBJ1-5
size: NA
V: TRBV10-3

DNA: TGTGCCAGCATGGTAGTGGTGACCCAGTACTTC
CDR3: CASMVVVTQYF
D: NA
J: TRBJ2-5
size: NA
V: TRBV6-5

DNA: TGTGCCAGCAGATCCACAGGGGGTGACACTGAAGCTTTCTTT
CDR3: CASRSTGGDTEAFF
D: TRBD1
J: TRBJ1-1
size: NA
V: TRBV7-9

DNA: TGTGCCATCAGCGCCGGTCAGGGCAATCAGCCCCAGCATTTT
CDR3: CAISAGQGNQPQHF
D: NA
J: TRBJ1-5
size: NA
V: TRBV10-3

DNA: TGTGCCAGCAGCTTAGGACAGGGGGCTAATGGCTACACCTTC
CDR3: CASSLGQGANGYTF
D: TRBD1
J: TRBJ1-2
size: NA
V: TRBV5-4

DNA: TGTGCCAGCAGCTTGGGGGGAACGTGGGGAGGTGAGCAGTTCTTC
CDR3: CASSLGGTWGGEQFF
D: NA
J: TRBJ2-1
size: NA
V: TRBV7-3

DNA: TGTGCCAGTAGTTCTCGGCGGGGGACAAATTCCTACGAGCAGTACTTC
CDR3: CASSSRRGTNSYEQYF
D: NA
J: TRBJ2-7
size: few
V: TRBV19

DNA: TGTGCCAGCAGTGACGACAGGGCAGCTGAAGCTTTCTTT
CDR3: CASSDDRAAEAFF
D: TRBD1
J: TRBJ1-1
size: NA
V: TRBV25-1

DNA: TGTGCCACGCGGACTAGCGGGGAGTTCACAGATACGCAGTATTTT
CDR3: CATRTSGEFTDTQYF
D: TRBD2
J: TRBJ2-3
size: NA
V: TRBV10-3

DNA: TGTGCCAGCAGCGTAGGAGGGGGCGATGAAAAACTGTTTTTT
CDR3: CASSVGGGDEKLFF
D: TRBD1
J: TRBJ1-4
size: once
V: TRBV9

DNA: TGTGCCAGCACCCCGGGACTAGCGACCGGGGAGCTGTTTTTT
CDR3: CASTPGLATGELFF
D: TRBD2
J: TRBJ2-2
size: NA
V: TRBV3-1/TRBV3-2

DNA: TGCAGCGTGAAGGGGGCGTCTTACTATGGCTACACCTTC
CDR3: CSVKGASYYGYTF
D: TRBD1
J: TRBJ1-2
size: NA
V: TRBV29-1

DNA: TGTGCCTGGAGCCAAGACTCGGGAGCTTTCTTT
CDR3: CAWSQDSGAFF
D: NA
J: TRBJ1-1
size: NA
V: TRBV30

DNA: TGTGCCAGCAGCCCTCATGGCACGACAGATACGCAGTATTTT
CDR3: CASSPHGTTDTQYF
D: NA
J: TRBJ2-3
size: few
V: TRBV9

DNA: TGTGCCAGCAGCCCCGGGGGGGCTGGAAACACCATATATTTT
CDR3: CASSPGGAGNTIYF
D: NA
J: TRBJ1-3
size: NA
V: TRBV7-2

DNA: TGTGCCAGCAGCTCGGACAGGAGACGGGAGCTGTTTTTT
CDR3: CASSSDRRRELFF
D: TRBD1
J: TRBJ2-2
size: few
V: TRBV7-2

DNA: TGTGCCACCAGGGGCGGGACAGGGGCCGCAGATACGCAGTATTTT
CDR3: CATRGGTGAADTQYF
D: TRBD1
J: TRBJ2-3
size: once
V: TRBV24-1

DNA: TGTGCCAGCAGCTCGGACAGGGGTCTTGGGCAGTTCTTC
CDR3: CASSSDRGLGQFF
D: TRBD1
J: TRBJ2-1
size: NA
V: TRBV5-6

DNA: TGTGCCAGCAGTTCAACGACAGGGAACTATGGCTACACCTTC
CDR3: CASSSTTGNYGYTF
D: TRBD1
J: TRBJ1-2
size: NA
V: TRBV27

DNA: TGCGCCAGCAGCCAAGATTACAGAGAGACCCAGTACTTC
CDR3: CASSQDYRETQYF
D: NA
J: TRBJ2-5
size: NA
V: TRBV4-1

DNA: TGTGCCACCACGGGGGGAGGGGCAGCCACGACCCAGTACTTC
CDR3: CATTGGGAATTQYF
D: TRBD2
J: TRBJ2-5
size: NA
V: TRBV24-1

DNA: TGTGCCACCAGCAGACGAAGGACAAGTCCACAGCATTTT
CDR3: CATSRRRTSPQHF
D: NA
J: TRBJ1-5
size: NA
V: TRBV15

DNA: TGCGCCAGCAGCTTTCTAGGGCGGGGGGCCAGCGCAGATACGCAGTATTTT
CDR3: CASSFLGRGASADTQYF
D: TRBD2
J: TRBJ2-3
size: NA
V: TRBV5-1

DNA: TGTGCCTGGAGTATGGGACAGGGTGATCAAGATACGCAGTATTTT
CDR3: CAWSMGQGDQDTQYF
D: TRBD1
J: TRBJ2-3
size: NA
V: TRBV30

DNA: TGCGCCAGCAGCTCAGGGGCGGGTTCCTACGAGCAGTACTTC
CDR3: CASSSGAGSYEQYF
D: NA
J: TRBJ2-7
size: NA
V: TRBV5-1

DNA: TGTGCCAGCCGGGACAGGGGAGAGACCCAGTACTTC
CDR3: CASRDRGETQYF
D: TRBD1
J: TRBJ2-5
size: few
V: TRBV2

DNA: TGTGCCAGCAGAGGAACAGGACATAATTCACCCCTCCACTTT
CDR3: CASRGTGHNSPLHF
D: NA
J: TRBJ1-6
size: NA
V: TRBV2

DNA: TGCGCCAGCAGCTGGACGCAGGCGGGGGCTAATGAAAAACTGTTTTTT
CDR3: CASSWTQAGANEKLFF
D: NA
J: TRBJ1-4
size: NA
V: TRBV5-1